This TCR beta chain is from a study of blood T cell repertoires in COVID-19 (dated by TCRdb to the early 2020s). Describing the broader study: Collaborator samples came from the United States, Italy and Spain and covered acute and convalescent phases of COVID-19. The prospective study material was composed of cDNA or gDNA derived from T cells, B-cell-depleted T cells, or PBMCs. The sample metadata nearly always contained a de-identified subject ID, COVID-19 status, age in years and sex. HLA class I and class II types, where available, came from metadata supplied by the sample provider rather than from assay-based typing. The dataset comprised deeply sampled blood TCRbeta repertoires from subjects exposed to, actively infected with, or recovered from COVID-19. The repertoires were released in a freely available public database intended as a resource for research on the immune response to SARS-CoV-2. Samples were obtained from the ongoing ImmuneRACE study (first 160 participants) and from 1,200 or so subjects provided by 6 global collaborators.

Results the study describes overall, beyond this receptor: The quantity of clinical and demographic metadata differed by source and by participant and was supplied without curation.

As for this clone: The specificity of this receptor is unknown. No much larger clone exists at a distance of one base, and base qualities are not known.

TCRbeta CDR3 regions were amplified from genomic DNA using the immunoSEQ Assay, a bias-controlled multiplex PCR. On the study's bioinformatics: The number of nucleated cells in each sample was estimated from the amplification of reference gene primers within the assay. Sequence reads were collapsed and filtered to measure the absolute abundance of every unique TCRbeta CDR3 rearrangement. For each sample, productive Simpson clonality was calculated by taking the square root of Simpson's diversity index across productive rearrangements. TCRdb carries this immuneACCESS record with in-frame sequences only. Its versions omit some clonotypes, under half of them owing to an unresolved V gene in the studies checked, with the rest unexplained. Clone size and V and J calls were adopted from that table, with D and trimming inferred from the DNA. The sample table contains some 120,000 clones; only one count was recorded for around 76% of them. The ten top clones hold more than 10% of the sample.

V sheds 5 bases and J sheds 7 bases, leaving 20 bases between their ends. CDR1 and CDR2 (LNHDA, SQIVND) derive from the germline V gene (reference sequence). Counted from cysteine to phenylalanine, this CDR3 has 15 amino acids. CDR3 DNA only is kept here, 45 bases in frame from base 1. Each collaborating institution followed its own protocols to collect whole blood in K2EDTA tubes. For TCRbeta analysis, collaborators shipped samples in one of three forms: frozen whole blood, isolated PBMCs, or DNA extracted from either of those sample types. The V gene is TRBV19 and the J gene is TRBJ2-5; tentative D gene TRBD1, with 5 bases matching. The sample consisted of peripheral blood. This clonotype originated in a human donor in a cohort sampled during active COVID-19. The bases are TGTGCCAGTAGTGCAAACGCCGACAGCTCTAGGACCCAGTACTTC. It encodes CASSANADSSRTQYF.